Listed below are T cell receptor beta chains from one sample, sequenced in a study of cytomegalovirus exposure and HLA in healthy donors. Assay used: immunoSEQ multiplex PCR; TCRdb lists only in-frame clones, some missing. Of about 160,000 clones in the sample, approximately 78% were seen once. Material for sequencing was PBMCs. These receptors all stem from a woman aged 40 to 50 in good health and CMV-seronegative. Each CDR3 is given with its conserved first and last residue. Each record gives: V gene, D gene, J gene, CDR3 length, clone size, CDR3 protein, CDR3 DNA. D genes are given only for firm matches. Where a row states a size, it is once, few, many or the class of an expanded clone; other rows omit it.

TRBV4-1	.	TRBJ1-2	15	.	CASSQDTGRARGYTF	TGCGCCAGCAGCCAAGATACAGGGCGTGCGAGAGGCTACACCTTC
TRBV7-3	.	TRBJ1-2	13	.	CASSPLDRYGYTF	TGTGCCAGCAGCCCCCTAGACCGCTATGGCTACACCTTC
TRBV18	.	TRBJ2-7	15	few	CASSPPGGEEYEQYF	TGTGCCAGCTCACCACCAGGGGGGGAAGAGTACGAGCAGTACTTC
TRBV19	TRBD2	TRBJ2-3	14	once	CASGAGGNTDTQYF	TGTGCCAGCGGAGCGGGGGGCAACACAGATACGCAGTATTTT
TRBV5-8	TRBD1	TRBJ1-6	14	few	CASRPGGLTSPLHF	TGTGCCAGTAGACCAGGGGGTCTGACTTCACCCCTCCACTTT
TRBV27	.	TRBJ1-4	13	.	CASTPQRGEKLFF	TGTGCCAGCACCCCCCAACGGGGGGAAAAACTGTTTTTT
TRBV5-4	TRBD1	TRBJ2-1	15	.	CASSLEGQGYNEQFF	TGTGCCAGCAGCTTGGAAGGACAGGGTTACAATGAGCAGTTCTTC
TRBV19	TRBD2	TRBJ2-1	14	.	CASSTSGGYNEQFF	TGTGCCAGTAGTACTAGCGGGGGGTACAATGAGCAGTTCTTC
TRBV19	.	TRBJ1-5	16	.	CASRGWGHRVVQPQHF	TGTGCCAGTAGGGGGTGGGGGCACAGGGTGGTTCAGCCCCAGCATTTT
TRBV25-1	.	TRBJ1-3	14	.	CASRDSYSGNTIYF	TGTGCCAGCAGGGACAGCTACTCTGGAAACACCATATATTTT
TRBV27	.	TRBJ1-6	14	.	CASSLQGANSPLHF	TGTGCCAGCAGTCTACAGGGAGCGAATTCACCCCTCCACTTT
TRBV19	TRBD1	TRBJ2-7	14	.	CASSIAGGVYEQYF	TGTGCCAGTAGTATTGCAGGGGGTGTTTACGAGCAGTACTTC
TRBV9	.	TRBJ1-2	14	few	CASSLQTARYGYTF	TGTGCCAGCAGCCTACAGACAGCCCGCTATGGCTACACCTTC
TRBV5-1	.	TRBJ2-3	13	.	CASSLAGSDTQYF	TGCGCCAGCAGCTTAGCAGGGTCAGATACGCAGTATTTT
TRBV7-9	.	TRBJ1-2	13	once	CASSLLGRYGYTF	TGTGCCAGCAGCTTATTGGGCCGGTATGGCTACACCTTC
TRBV4-1	TRBD2	TRBJ2-1	15	.	CASSQGRLARYEQFF	TGCGCCAGCAGCCAAGGCAGACTAGCTCGTTACGAGCAGTTCTTC
TRBV27	.	TRBJ2-7	14	.	CASSSLKQGYEQYF	TGTGCCAGCAGTTCCCTAAAACAGGGCTACGAGCAGTACTTC
TRBV14	TRBD1	TRBJ1-2	16	.	CASSQHAGTGDYGYTF	TGTGCCAGCAGCCAACATGCCGGGACAGGGGACTATGGCTACACCTTC
TRBV27	.	TRBJ2-7	20	.	CASSPWGWAGASLGLNEQYF	TGTGCCAGCAGTCCCTGGGGATGGGCAGGGGCCAGTTTAGGACTCAACGAGCAGTACTTC
TRBV6-1	.	TRBJ1-1	14	few	CASSELGVNTEAFF	TGTGCCAGCAGTGAACTAGGGGTGAACACTGAAGCTTTCTTT
TRBV10-2	TRBD1	TRBJ1-3	16	few	CASSVGQGASGNTIYF	TGCGCCAGCAGTGTGGGACAGGGGGCCTCTGGAAACACCATATATTTT
TRBV28	.	TRBJ2-7	13	.	CASSSRIIYEQYF	TGTGCCAGCAGTTCCAGAATCATCTACGAGCAGTACTTC
TRBV5-1	.	TRBJ1-4	16	.	CASSLVGAATNEKLFF	TGCGCCAGCAGCTTGGTCGGAGCAGCAACTAATGAAAAACTGTTTTTT
TRBV5-1	TRBD1	TRBJ1-1	13	.	CASSFDRGGEAFF	TGCGCCAGCAGCTTTGACAGGGGTGGTGAAGCTTTCTTT
TRBV29-1	TRBD1	TRBJ2-7	12	.	CSVMGRGNEQYF	TGCAGCGTTATGGGCAGGGGGAACGAGCAGTACTTC
TRBV5-6	.	TRBJ1-3	17	.	CASSPGTATWAGNTIYF	TGTGCCAGCAGCCCCGGGACTGCGACTTGGGCAGGAAACACCATATATTTT
TRBV4-1	.	TRBJ2-7	13	.	CASSQPANYEQYF	TGCGCCAGCAGCCAACCAGCTAACTACGAGCAGTACTTC
TRBV5-5	.	TRBJ2-3	15	.	CASSLGQISTDTQYF	TGTGCCAGCAGCTTGGGTCAGATTAGCACAGATACGCAGTATTTT
TRBV7-8	.	TRBJ1-5	14	.	CASSLEQGQQPQHF	TGTGCCAGCAGCTTAGAACAGGGTCAGCAGCCCCAGCATTTT
TRBV10-1	TRBD1	TRBJ1-6	14	few	CARGRTGRESPLHF	TGCGCCAGGGGGAGGACAGGGCGGGAGTCACCCCTCCACTTT
TRBV10-2	.	TRBJ2-2	13	.	CASRPPGTGELFF	TGCGCCAGCAGGCCCCCCGGCACCGGGGAGCTGTTTTTT
TRBV6-5	.	TRBJ2-5	14	.	CASSYNGIRETQYF	TGTGCCAGCAGTTACAACGGGATCAGGGAGACCCAGTACTTC
TRBV19	.	TRBJ1-6	13	.	CASNVKGESPLHF	TGTGCCAGTAATGTGAAGGGGGAATCACCCCTCCACTTT
TRBV5-8	TRBD2	TRBJ2-3	15	.	CASKKGLGATDTQYF	TGTGCCAGCAAAAAGGGACTAGGGGCAACAGATACGCAGTATTTT
TRBV27	.	TRBJ2-2	15	.	CASSLWGANTGELFF	TGTGCCAGCAGTTTATGGGGGGCGAACACCGGGGAGCTGTTTTTT
TRBV6-1	.	TRBJ1-5	15	once	CASSPGTPTLGPQHF	TGTGCCAGCAGCCCCGGGACACCTACCTTGGGGCCCCAGCATTTT
TRBV19	.	TRBJ2-1	14	.	CASSPYQVLNEQFF	TGTGCCAGTAGTCCGTACCAGGTATTGAATGAGCAGTTCTTC
TRBV9	TRBD2	TRBJ2-5	14	.	CASSLEWGGETQYF	TGTGCCAGCAGCCTGGAGTGGGGGGGGGAGACCCAGTACTTC
TRBV5-4	.	TRBJ2-1	13	.	CASRGSNDNEQFF	TGTGCCAGTAGAGGGAGCAATGACAATGAGCAGTTCTTC
TRBV28	TRBD2	TRBJ2-3	17	.	CASSLLGTSGGTDTQYF	TGTGCCAGCAGTTTACTGGGGACTAGCGGGGGCACAGATACGCAGTATTTT
TRBV14	.	TRBJ1-2	15	few	CASSPRTAPNYGYTF	TGTGCCAGCAGCCCCCGGACAGCTCCTAACTATGGCTACACCTTC
TRBV11-3	.	TRBJ1-1	16	.	CASSLGGGFGNTEAFF	TGTGCCAGCAGCTTAGGAGGAGGGTTTGGAAACACTGAAGCTTTCTTT